These T cell receptor beta chains were read from a single sample in a study of T cells of healthy individuals. From the 5' RACE reads, TCRdb called clonotypes with MiXCR, one entry per CDR3 protein. This sample has 53,000 or so distinct CDR3 sequences, with around 15% found just once. The source is a human donor in good health. Both conserved end residues are part of each CDR3. A D gene is named only where the DNA matches it firmly. Size is stated for part of the rows, as once, few or many counts, or as a class when the clone is expanded.

clone_size j_call d_call cdr3_length v_call cdr3_nt cdr3_aa
- TRBJ1-6 - 15 TRBV27 TGTGCCAGCAGTTTACAGGGGTCGAATAATTCACCCCTCCACTTT CASSLQGSNNSPLHF
many TRBJ1-1 - 11 TRBV24-1 TGTGCCACCACCGACGGAACTGAAGCTTTCTTT CATTDGTEAFF
- TRBJ2-7 - 13 TRBV9 TGTGCCAGCGGGGCAGACAGGCCCTACGAGCAGTACTTC CASGADRPYEQYF
many TRBJ1-2 - 13 TRBV29-1 TGCAGCGTTGAAACGAACAGGGTCTATGGCTACACCTTC CSVETNRVYGYTF
few TRBJ2-1 - 14 TRBV20-1 TGCAGTGCCACCCTCTGGGAAGGGGACAATGAGCAGTTCTTC CSATLWEGDNEQFF
- TRBJ1-4 TRBD1 15 TRBV18 TGTGCCAGCTCACAACAGGGGGCAGCTAATGAAAAACTGTTTTTT CASSQQGAANEKLFF
few TRBJ2-1 TRBD2 23 TRBV11-2 TGTGCCAGCAGCCCCGATGCTCGGGGAGGCCAGCGGGAGGGCTCCCCCAAATACAATGAGCAGTTCTTC CASSPDARGGQREGSPKYNEQFF
many TRBJ1-5 - 16 TRBV7-7 TGTGCCAGCAGCTTTTTGCCAGACCGTAGCAATCAGCCCCAGCATTTT CASSFLPDRSNQPQHF
many TRBJ1-1 TRBD1 12 TRBV20-1 TGCAGTGCTAGCGACAGGGCCCCTGAAGCTTTCTTT CSASDRAPEAFF
- TRBJ1-1 - 12 TRBV2 TGTGCCATCAAGGGCCCAGGAACTGAAGCTTTCTTT CAIKGPGTEAFF
many TRBJ2-7 TRBD1 13 TRBV29-1 TGCAGCGTCGGGGGACAGGGGGGAATCGAGCAGTACTTC CSVGGQGGIEQYF